These 23 T cell receptor beta chains were sequenced from one sample in a study of shared clonotypes between healthy human individuals (dated by TCRdb to 2018 to 2021). The library came from the immunoSEQ multiplex PCR assay. The source is immuneACCESS, and TCRdb retained only in-frame sequences with V and J called. Part of the clones is not carried over; for the studies checked, unresolved V genes explain less than half of this, and the remainder is unexplained. The sample profile shows a few hundred thousand clones; approximately 79% of them were found once. The leading ten clones occupy around 10% of the sample. Sequencing was carried out using memory CD4+ T cells sorted from blood. The meaning of the sample's cell subset or site label: CD45RA-negative fraction. These receptor sequences come from a man aged 30 to 45 in good health.

The V call is TRBV28, the J call TRBJ2-3; perhaps TRBD2 as D (5 bases). This CDR3 comprises 16 residues. The ends were cut back, 6 bases at V and 4 bases at J, with 20 bases in the middle. From germline, CDR1 is MDHEN and CDR2 SYDVKM. The CDR3 DNA sequence: TGTGCCAGCAGCCCACACGGAGGCGGAGAAGCAGATACGCAGTATTTT. Protein: CASSPHGGGEADTQYF.

The chain is built from TRBV15 and TRBJ2-7; 8 bases fit TRBD2. The CDR3 length is 14 residues. Germline CDR1 and CDR2: LNHNV and YYDKDF (reference sequence). V dropped 0 bases and J dropped 2; count of bases not matched to a gene: 0. CDR3 residues: CATSREGLAYEQYF. The CDR3 DNA sequence: TGTGCCACCAGCAGAGAGGGACTAGCCTACGAGCAGTACTTC.

The J gene is TRBJ2-7, the V gene TRBV9, with D hard to call. CDR1 and CDR2 from the germline V gene are SGDLS and YYNGEE. Trimming took 0 bases from V and 6 from J, leaving 13 bases between them. This CDR3 region has 14 residues. CDR3 loop: CASSVVDGLSEQYF. The CDR3 bases are TGTGCCAGCAGCGTAGTAGATGGGCTATCCGAGCAGTACTTC.

The chain combines TRBV9 with TRBJ2-5; D is unresolved. Germline V gene sequence: CDR1 SGDLS, CDR2 YYNGEE. The CDR3 has 17 amino acids. Between the trimmed V and J ends, which lost 3 bases and 0 bases, there was a span of 18 bases. The CDR3 DNA reads TGTGCCAGCAGCGCCAACCCTACAAAGGGATACCAAGAGACCCAGTACTTC. Protein sequence: CASSANPTKGYQETQYF.

This chain joins TRBV7-2 and TRBJ2-7; 7 bases agree with TRBD2. J was trimmed by 6 bases and V by 3 bases; bases with no gene match: 5. CDR1 and CDR2 (germline): SGHTA, FQGNSA. This CDR3 region has 13 residues. The CDR3 spells CASSFLAVGEQYF. CDR3 DNA: TGTGCCAGCAGCTTCCTAGCGGTTGGCGAGCAGTACTTC.

This chain links TRBV28 with TRBJ2-5, with 10 nucleotides matching TRBD1. The CDR3 sequence is 18 residues long. Germline V lookup: CDR1 MDHEN, CDR2 SYDVKM. Trimming removed 3 bases from V and 0 bases from J; junction bases left unmatched: 10. The chain's CDR3 is CASSFIGTGAPYQETQYF. The DNA of the CDR3 is TGTGCCAGCAGTTTTATAGGGACAGGGGCTCCGTACCAAGAGACCCAGTACTTC.

The rearrangement joins TRBV28 to TRBJ1-2, with D unclear. The CDR3 totals 14 residues. V was clipped by 3 bases and J by 1 base, with 9 bases between them. Looked up from germline, CDR1 is MDHEN and CDR2 is SYDVKM. CDR3: CASSFGSGNYGYTF. CDR3 nucleotides: TGTGCCAGCAGTTTCGGGTCGGGTAACTATGGCTACACCTTC.

The gene calls are TRBV28 and TRBJ2-2; the match to TRBD1 covers 8 bases. CDR1 and CDR2 (germline): MDHEN, SYDVKM. The CDR3 spans 15 residues. Germline trimming cut 9 bases from V and 5 bases from J; bases unmatched to any gene: 11. In DNA form, the CDR3 reads TGTGCCAGTAAGACGGGACAGGCTTCAACCGGGGAGCTGTTTTTT. Protein: CASKTGQASTGELFF.

The V and J genes are TRBV5-4 and TRBJ2-6, with D perhaps being TRBD1 or TRBD2 (6 bases each). Germline values: CDR1 SGHNT, CDR2 YYREEE (reference sequence). V lost 4 bases and J lost 0, with 20 bases in between. The CDR3 sequence is 19 residues long. The CDR3 coding sequence is TGTGCCAGCAGCCCCTCGGGGGCTAGCGCTAACTCTGGGGCCAACGTCCTGACTTTC. The encoded protein is CASSPSGASANSGANVLTF. The full variable domain, with the rest looked up from reference TRBV5-4 and TRBJ2-6, is ETGVTQSPTHLIKTRGQQVTLRCSSQSGHNTVSWYQQALGQGPQFIFQYYREEENGRGNFPPRFSGLQFPNYSSELNVNALELDDSALYLCASSPSGASANSGANVLTFGAGSRLTVL.

Written as DNA, the CDR3 is TGTGCCAGCAGTGAAAGTACAGGCAGGGGCAGCTACGAGCAGTACTTC. It yields the protein CASSESTGRGSYEQYF. The chain combines TRBV6-1 with TRBJ2-7, with D maybe TRBD1 (6 bases). Germline V gene lookup returns CDR1 MNHNS and CDR2 SASEGT. The CDR3 has 16 residues. With 2 bases removed from V and 3 bases from J, the gap between germline ends came to 17 bases.

This clone was detected only once. The chain couples TRBV27 to TRBJ1-1; D is uncertain. Trimming removed 2 bases from V and 1 base from J, with 8 bases in between. The V gene's germline CDR1 is MNHEY and CDR2 SMNVEV (reference sequence). The CDR3 has 14 amino acids. Here the CDR3 reads CASSLVSANTEAFF. The CDR3, as DNA: TGTGCCAGCAGTTTAGTTTCAGCGAACACTGAAGCTTTCTTT.

This clone was counted only a few times. This chain uses TRBV5-6 with TRBJ2-1; no clear D. Between the trimmed V and J ends, which lost 0 bases and 7 bases, there was a span of 11 bases. CDR3 length: 14 residues. Germline V gene data show CDR1 as SGHDT and CDR2 as YYEEEE. This CDR3 reads CASSLVDGWNEQFF. CDR3 nucleotide sequence: TGTGCCAGCAGCTTGGTAGACGGGTGGAATGAGCAGTTCTTC.

The genes are TRBV5-1 and TRBJ2-7, with D perhaps TRBD1 (5 bases). V was clipped by 1 base and J by 6 bases, with 17 bases between them. Germline assignment: CDR1 SGHRS and CDR2 YFSETQ. The CDR3 has 15 residues. The CDR3: CASSLKTASPGEQYF. DNA for the CDR3: TGCGCCAGCAGCTTGAAGACAGCTTCCCCCGGCGAGCAGTACTTC.

The chain has TRBV6-6 and TRBJ2-6, with D maybe TRBD1 (6 bases). The germline CDR1 and CDR2 sequences are MNHNY and SVGAGI (reference sequence). Trimming took 0 bases from V and 1 from J, leaving 7 bases between them. The CDR3 consists of 16 residues. As DNA, the CDR3 is TGTGCCAGCAGTTACTCAGGGGGATCTGGGGCCAACGTCCTGACTTTC. Its translation: CASSYSGGSGANVLTF.

This clone appeared a few times. The CDR3 DNA is TGTGCCAGCTCATCGACAGGGCGAGGGTACACTGAAGCTTTCTTT. It encodes CASSSTGRGYTEAFF. The chain links TRBV18 to TRBJ1-1; 7 bases fit TRBD1. This CDR3 comprises 15 residues. Looked up from germline, CDR1 is KGHSH and CDR2 is LQKENI. J gave up 3 bases and V 5 bases, and 9 bases lay outside the gene matches. The full variable domain, rest sourced from reference TRBV18 and TRBJ1-1, is NAGVMQNPRHLVRRRGQEARLRCSPMKGHSHVYWYRQLPEEGLKFMVYLQKENIIDESGMPKERFSAEFPKEGPSILRIQQVVRGDSAAYFCASSSTGRGYTEAFFGQGTRLTVV.

The chain is built from TRBV6-6 and TRBJ1-1; D not certain. CDR3 length: 12 amino acids. Germline loops: CDR1 MNHNY, CDR2 SVGAGI (reference sequence). Deletions cut 6 bases from V and 3 bases from J, with 8 bases between. CDR3 in DNA: TGTGCCAGCAGGGGATTGGACACTGAAGCTTTCTTT. Encoded protein: CASRGLDTEAFF.

Concerning this clone itself: Its ends do not fully match the called genes, so a read error is possible. The chain employs TRBV7-8 and TRBJ2-1; no firm D call. Germline lookup yields CDR1 SGHVS and CDR2 FQNEAQ. The CDR3 length is 13 residues. The CDR3 loop is CASSAPLNSERFF. The CDR3, as DNA: TGTGCCAGCAGCGCACCCCTTAATTCGGAGCGGTTCTTC.

This clone was seen a single time. This chain joins TRBV30 and TRBJ2-7, with no clear D. Trimming stripped 2 bases from V and 4 bases from J, with 12 bases between. Germline CDR1 and CDR2: GTSNPN and SVGIG (reference sequence). This CDR3 spans 13 amino acids. CDR3 in amino acids: CAWSNSMGYEQYF. The CDR3 DNA is TGTGCCTGGAGTAATAGCATGGGATACGAGCAGTACTTC.

V usage is TRBV27 and J usage is TRBJ1-1; D uncertain. Trimming cost V 0 bases and J 1 base, with 3 bases left between them. CDR1 and CDR2 from the germline V gene are MNHEY and SMNVEV (reference sequence). The CDR3 loop spans 13 amino acids. Here the CDR3 reads CASSLSTNTEAFF. CDR3 sequence (DNA): TGTGCCAGCAGTTTATCCACGAACACTGAAGCTTTCTTT.

The V and J genes are TRBV9 and TRBJ2-2; TRBD2 might be the D (5 bases). V lost 3 bases and J 3 bases, leaving 21 bases between the germline ends. Looked up from germline, CDR1 is SGDLS and CDR2 is YYNGEE. CDR3 length: 18 residues. CDR3 sequence: CASSDRGVRGSYTGELFF. For the CDR3, the DNA is TGTGCCAGCAGCGATCGTGGGGTTCGAGGGAGTTACACCGGGGAGCTGTTTTTT.

The CDR3 spells CASSPATGSNYGYTF. The DNA for the CDR3 is TGTGCCAGCAGCCCTGCCACCGGGTCCAACTATGGCTACACCTTC. The V gene is TRBV6-1, the J gene TRBJ1-2; D call uncertain. The CDR3 is 15 amino acids. V was trimmed by 6 bases and J by 2 bases, leaving 16 bases between them. Germline assignment: CDR1 MNHNS and CDR2 SASEGT.

The chain couples TRBV7-9 to TRBJ2-1; 8 bases are shared with TRBD2. The CDR3 sequence is 19 residues long. The junction had 18 bases not matched to a gene; V was cut back by 5 bases and J by 3 bases. Germline loops: CDR1 SEHNR, CDR2 FQNEAQ (reference sequence). CDR3 sequence: CASSQSWTSRQSVYNEQFF. Written as DNA, the CDR3 is TGTGCCAGCAGCCAATCCTGGACTAGCCGACAGTCGGTCTACAATGAGCAGTTCTTC.

In the case of this clone: Other DNA sequences in the sample encode the same CDR3. This rearrangement joins TRBV18 to TRBJ2-1; D could derive from TRBD1 or TRBD2 (5 bases each). Germline values: CDR1 KGHSH, CDR2 LQKENI. V was pared by 6 bases and J by 0 bases, with 18 bases between. CDR3 size: 17 residues. CDR3 in amino acids: CASSGSGGSLSYNEQFF. The DNA for the CDR3 is TGTGCCAGCTCCGGAAGTGGGGGTTCCCTCTCCTACAATGAGCAGTTCTTC.